Included here is one TCR beta chain sequence, with context. The primer mix had 60 Vbeta and 13 Jbeta primers. Measured with immunoSEQ multiplex PCR; TCRdb has only the in-frame clones, and not every one. The table lists around 140,000 clones, roughly 73% of them singletons. CDR3 length equals 13 residues. Germline lookup yields CDR1 MNHEY and CDR2 SMNVEV (reference sequence). V was pared by 3 bases and J by 1 base, with 7 bases between. This specimen belongs to a study of cytomegalovirus exposure and HLA in healthy donors. The V call is TRBV27, the J call TRBJ2-7; no clear D gene. Source material: PBMCs. This clonotype was obtained from a male donor in good health and CMV-seronegative. CDR3 sequence reads: CASSLSTSYEQYF. The CDR3 DNA is TGTGCCAGCAGTTTGAGTACTTCCTACGAGCAGTACTTC.